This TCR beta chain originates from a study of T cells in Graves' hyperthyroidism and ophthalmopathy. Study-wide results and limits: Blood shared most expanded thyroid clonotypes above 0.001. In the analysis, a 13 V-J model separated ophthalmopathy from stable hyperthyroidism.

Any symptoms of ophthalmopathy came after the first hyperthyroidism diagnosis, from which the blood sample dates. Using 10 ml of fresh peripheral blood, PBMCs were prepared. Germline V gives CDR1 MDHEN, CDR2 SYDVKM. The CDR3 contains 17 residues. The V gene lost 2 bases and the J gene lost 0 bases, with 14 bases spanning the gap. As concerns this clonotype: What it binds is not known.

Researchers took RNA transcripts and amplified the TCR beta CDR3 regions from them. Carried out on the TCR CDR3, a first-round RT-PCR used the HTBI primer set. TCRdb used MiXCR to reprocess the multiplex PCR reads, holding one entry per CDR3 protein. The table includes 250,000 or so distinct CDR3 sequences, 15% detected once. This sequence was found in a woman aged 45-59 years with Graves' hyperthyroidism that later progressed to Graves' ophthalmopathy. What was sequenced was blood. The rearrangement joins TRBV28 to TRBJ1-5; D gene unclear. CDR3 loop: CASSLPRGSYSNQPQHF. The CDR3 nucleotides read TGTGCCAGCAGTTTACCTCGGGGATCATATAGCAATCAGCCCCAGCATTTT. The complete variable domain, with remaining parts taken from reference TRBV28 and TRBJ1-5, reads DVKVTQSSRYLVKRTGEKVFLECVQDMDHENMFWYRQDPGLGLRLIYFSYDVKMKEKGDIPEGYSVSREKKERFSLILESASTNQTSMYLCASSLPRGSYSNQPQHFGDGTRLSIL.